This T cell receptor (beta chain) stems from a study of T-cell memory formation after mild COVID-19. This clonotype was seen at least ten times. 5'RACE with constant-segment primers built TCRalpha and TCRbeta cDNA libraries with UMIs. TCRdb processed the 5' RACE reads anew with MiXCR; each CDR3 protein has one entry. The sample shows under 250,000 distinct CDR3 sequences, roughly 15% of them seen only once. Trimming removed 8 bases from V and 5 bases from J; junction bases left unmatched: 17. The CDR3 consists of 16 residues. CDR1 is SGHAT, CDR2 FQNNGV, per germline. The chain recombines TRBV11-2 with TRBJ2-5, with TRBD2 matching over 7 bases. Sequencing used PBMCs or a T cell subset sorted from them (not recorded which). The receptor comes from an adult woman who had mild COVID-19 (a few samples of this study predate the infection). Cell type and time point are not known. The CDR3 sequence: CASQYNSGLSSETQYF. The CDR3 DNA sequence: TGTGCCAGCCAATATAATTCGGGACTATCGAGCGAGACCCAGTACTTC. Complete variable domain (other parts from reference TRBV11-2 and TRBJ2-5): EAGVAQSPRYKIIEKRQSVAFWCNPISGHATLYWYQQILGQGPKLLIQFQNNGVVDDSQLPKDRFSAERLKGVDSTLKIQPAKLEDSAVYLCASQYNSGLSSETQYFGPGTRLLVL.